This passage covers 3 T cell receptor beta chains from one sample sequenced in a study of T cells after yellow fever vaccination. Via MiXCR, TCRdb re-called the 5' RACE reads, giving one row per CDR3 protein. This repertoire shows about 150,000 distinct CDR3 sequences, roughly 6.7% found once; its top ten account for more than 0.6%. Sequencing used CD4+ T cells sorted from PBMCs, obtained 10 days after the yellow fever booster vaccination. Every receptor here comes from a man aged 25-45 years who received the YFV17D yellow fever vaccine.

This clonotype was observed a few times. The gene calls are TRBV5-5 and TRBJ2-1, with a weak D call TRBD2 (5 bases). Germline CDR1 reads SGHKS; CDR2 reads YYEKEE (reference sequence). The CDR3 spans 15 residues. Trimming removed 4 bases from V and 8 bases from J, with 19 bases in between. The CDR3 DNA is TGTGCCAGCAGCCGGGGTCCCCCAAACAAGGATGAGCAGTTCTTC. Protein product: CASSRGPPNKDEQFF.

The chain employs TRBV29-1 and TRBJ2-7, with 10 bases aligning to TRBD1. Germline V gene data show CDR1 as SQVTM and CDR2 as ANQGSEA. J lost 1 base, V lost 1 base, and 4 bases had no gene match. The CDR3 runs 15 residues. The CDR3 DNA sequence: TGCAGCGTTGAAGCCGGGACAGGGGTGTCCTACGAGCAGTACTTC. This encodes CSVEAGTGVSYEQYF.

This chain joins TRBV20-1 and TRBJ2-7, with 10 bases fitting TRBD2. Germline CDR1 reads DFQATT; CDR2 reads SNEGSKA (reference sequence). V shed 1 base and J 7 bases; nucleotides not matched to a gene: 10. This CDR3 is built from 15 residues. CDR3 region: CSARVNSGRGEEQYF. Written as DNA, the CDR3 is TGCAGTGCTAGAGTAAACAGCGGGAGGGGTGAAGAGCAGTACTTC.